The 6 T cell receptor beta chains in this list originate from one sample, sequenced in a study of CD39 and CD103 CD8 tumor-infiltrating T cells. Generated by immunoSEQ multiplex PCR, the TCRdb table keeps only in-frame clones and is missing some. There are 6,000 to 7,500 clones in the sample; around three fifths occur only once, and nearly 60% lies in the top ten. Sequences were obtained from CD8+ T cells sorted from blood. Subset given: total memory CD8 T cells (CD45RA-CCR7+/-) from blood or uninvolved lymph node. All receptors derive from a human donor with head and neck squamous cell carcinoma.

This chain connects TRBV30 to TRBJ1-1; D gene unclear. CDR3 length: 12 amino acids. V dropped 2 bases and J dropped 2 bases, with 6 bases sitting between them. The germline V gene encodes CDR1 GTSNPN and CDR2 SVGIG (reference sequence). The CDR3 here is CAWSTLNTEAFF. DNA of the CDR3: TGTGCCTGGAGTACCCTAAACACTGAAGCTTTCTTT.

The chain has TRBV6-5 and TRBJ1-2, with 10 bases identical to TRBD1. This CDR3 is built from 15 residues. The V and J ends lost 1 base and 7 bases, in that order; junction bases with no gene match: 6. Germline assignment: CDR1 MNHEY and CDR2 SVGAGI. The CDR3 sequence is CASSYWEGTGAGYTF. In DNA form, the CDR3 reads TGTGCCAGCAGTTACTGGGAGGGGACAGGGGCTGGCTACACCTTC.

This clone was counted only a few times. The chain employs TRBV10-3 and TRBJ2-2; D may match TRBD1 or TRBD2 (5 bases each). CDR1 ENHRY and CDR2 SYGVKD come from the germline V gene. CDR3 length equals 17 residues. V was cut by 1 base and J by 2 bases, with 14 bases left in between. The CDR3 region is CAISELVRGTNTGELFF. DNA for the CDR3: TGTGCCATCAGTGAGTTAGTGAGGGGCACCAACACCGGGGAGCTGTTTTTT.

This clone was recorded a few times. This chain links TRBV5-1 with TRBJ1-1; D remains ambiguous. The germline V gene encodes CDR1 SGHRS and CDR2 YFSETQ. V lost 0 bases, J lost 0 bases, and 6 bases lay in between. This CDR3 region has 14 residues. The CDR3 coding sequence is TGCGCCAGCAGCTTGGGGAACCTGAACACTGAAGCTTTCTTT. It specifies CASSLGNLNTEAFF.

This clone was seen a few times. The chain has TRBV7-9 and TRBJ1-1; D is unresolved. Germline lookup yields CDR1 SEHNR and CDR2 FQNEAQ (reference sequence). The V gene lost 2 bases and the J gene lost 2 bases, with 9 bases spanning the gap. The CDR3 is made up of 14 amino acids. In DNA form, the CDR3 reads TGTGCCAGCAGCTTATTCACAGTTAACACTGAAGCTTTCTTT. Translation gives CASSLFTVNTEAFF. Drawing the rest from reference TRBV7-9 and TRBJ1-1, the complete variable domain is DTGVSQNPRHKITKRGQNVTFRCDPISEHNRLYWYRQTLGQGPEFLTYFQNEAQLEKSRLLSDRFSAERPKGSFSTLEIQRTEQGDSAMYLCASSLFTVNTEAFFGQGTRLTVV.

The rearrangement joins TRBV6-1 to TRBJ2-3, with 7 positions matching TRBD1. Germline assignment: CDR1 MNHNS and CDR2 SASEGT. With 3 bases clipped from V and 1 base from J, the junction kept 4 bases outside the gene matches. The CDR3 has 15 amino acids. CDR3 region: CASSEYRGRTDTQYF. CDR3 sequence (DNA): TGTGCCAGCAGTGAGTACAGGGGACGCACAGATACGCAGTATTTT.